The entry below gives a single TCR beta chain sequence along with its context. The antigen is not known. This entry is derived from a study of early T cells in non-severe SARS-CoV-2 infection. CDR1 DFQATT and CDR2 SNEGSKA come from the germline V gene (reference sequence). The CDR3 runs 17 residues. V was pared by 0 bases and J by 5 bases, with 11 bases of the junction left unmatched. Overall study findings and caveats: Matches to VDJdb favored anti-spike CD8 responses and missed private and CD4 specificities.

Individual cDNA molecules were tagged with unique molecular identifiers, the study reported. TCRdb re-analysed the 5' RACE reads in MiXCR, keeping a single row per CDR3 protein. The sample has 80,000 or so distinct CDR3 sequences, approximately 12% seen once. Sequenced: whole blood. This TCR came from an adult who was a healthcare worker with PCR-confirmed SARS-CoV-2 infection or an uninfected control (not recorded which). The chain couples TRBV20-1 to TRBJ2-5; 11 bases fit TRBD2. The CDR3 region has the DNA TGCAGTGCTAGAGAGTGGGTTCGGACTAGCGGGTATGAGACCCAGTACTTC. It is translated as CSAREWVRTSGYETQYF.